Shown below are 29 T cell receptor beta chains from a single sample sequenced in a study of blood T cell repertoires in COVID-19. Method: immunoSEQ multiplex PCR; TCRdb's copy keeps in-frame clones and lacks some. The data show approximately 200,000 clones, roughly four fifths seen once. Specimen: PBMCs or T cells enriched from blood (not recorded which). These receptors were collected from a man aged 35 to 55 who had recovered from COVID-19.

The V call is TRBV6-5, the J call TRBJ1-1; no clear D. The CDR3 is 16 residues long. Germline V gene data show CDR1 as MNHEY and CDR2 as SVGAGI. Between the trimmed V and J ends, which lost 0 bases and 0 bases, there was a span of 11 bases. As DNA, the CDR3 is TGTGCCAGCAGTTACTCGAGAGGAGGGATGAACACTGAAGCTTTCTTT. Protein sequence: CASSYSRGGMNTEAFF.

This clone appeared a single time. The chain recombines TRBV7-8 with TRBJ1-3, with D hard to call. V was pared by 3 bases and J by 5 bases, with 8 bases between. This CDR3 has 13 residues. CDR1 and CDR2 (germline): SGHVS, FQNEAQ. CDR3 residues: CASSLGPRNTIYF. CDR3 in DNA: TGTGCCAGCAGCTTGGGCCCCAGAAACACCATATATTTT.

This chain connects TRBV9 to TRBJ2-3; 9 positions agree with TRBD1. The CDR3 has 15 amino acids. Germline trimming cut 2 bases from V and 6 bases from J; bases unmatched to any gene: 7. Germline V lookup: CDR1 SGDLS, CDR2 YYNGEE. The CDR3 reads CASSVLQGAGDTQYF. The CDR3 DNA is TGTGCCAGCAGCGTTCTACAGGGGGCCGGGGATACGCAGTATTTT.

The genes are TRBV27 and TRBJ1-2; 8 bases align to TRBD1. CDR3 length: 15 residues. Germline V gene sequence: CDR1 MNHEY, CDR2 SMNVEV (reference sequence). V gave up 5 bases and J gave up 0 bases; unmatched junction bases: 5. The CDR3 coding sequence is TGTGCCAGCAGTGAAACAGGGGGACCTAACTATGGCTACACCTTC. Translating it yields CASSETGGPNYGYTF.

A remark on this clone: A read error may produce the germline difference seen at one junction end. The chain recombines TRBV5-4 with TRBJ2-7, with 9 bases aligning to TRBD2. CDR3 length equals 14 residues. CDR1 is SGHNT, CDR2 YYREEE, per germline (reference sequence). DNA of the CDR3: TGTGCCAGCAGTTTGGGACTAGCCGACCCAAAGCAGTACTTC. It codes for CASSLGLADPKQYF.

This rearrangement joins TRBV18 to TRBJ1-1; D gene ambiguous. V lost 5 bases and J lost 3, with 13 bases in between. Per germline, CDR1 KGHSH and CDR2 LQKENI. This CDR3 comprises 14 residues. In DNA, the CDR3 is TGTGCCAGCTCAACCACCCGGGGTGACACTGAAGCTTTCTTT. Translated, it gives CASSTTRGDTEAFF.

This clone was recorded once. The chain is built from TRBV28 and TRBJ1-4; 9 bases line up with TRBD1. CDR1 is MDHEN and CDR2 is SYDVKM in the germline V gene. The V and J ends lost 2 bases and 10 bases, in that order; junction bases with no gene match: 5. This CDR3 contains 14 residues. CDR3 DNA sequence: TGTGCCAGCAGTTTAACAGGGGGCCTCGTAAAACTGTTTTTT. This gives the protein CASSLTGGLVKLFF. Full variable domain (missing parts from reference TRBV28 and TRBJ1-4): DVKVTQSSRYLVKRTGEKVFLECVQDMDHENMFWYRQDPGLGLRLIYFSYDVKMKEKGDIPEGYSVSREKKERFSLILESASTNQTSMYLCASSLTGGLVKLFFGSGTQLSVL.

This sequence joins TRBV7-9 and TRBJ2-3, with TRBD2 matching over 10 bases. Trimming took 5 bases from V and 6 from J; bases not matched to a gene: 8. The CDR3 contains 15 residues. Germline assignment: CDR1 SEHNR and CDR2 FQNEAQ (reference sequence). The CDR3 sequence is CASSLRSGGSDTQYF. The CDR3 nucleotides read TGTGCCAGCAGCCTCCGTAGCGGGGGGTCCGATACGCAGTATTTT.

This chain uses TRBV5-1 with TRBJ2-3; D remains unclear. Germline CDR1 and CDR2: SGHRS and YFSETQ. The CDR3 is made up of 15 amino acids. V shed 6 bases and J shed 4 bases, with 18 bases lying between them. The CDR3 sequence is CASNPSTLIADTQYF. The CDR3 DNA follows: TGCGCCAGCAACCCATCGACTTTAATCGCAGATACGCAGTATTTT.

The gene calls are TRBV7-9 and TRBJ2-2, with 10 positions matching TRBD2. V gave up 7 bases and J gave up 2 bases; unmatched junction bases: 13. Germline CDR1 and CDR2: SEHNR and FQNEAQ (reference sequence). This CDR3 spans 18 amino acids. The CDR3 DNA reads as TGTGCCAGCACCCCCCGCCTAGCGGGAGTTCGAAACACCGGGGAGCTGTTTTTT. Its translation: CASTPRLAGVRNTGELFF. Using reference TRBV7-9 and TRBJ2-2 for the parts outside the CDR3, the full variable domain is DTGVSQNPRHKITKRGQNVTFRCDPISEHNRLYWYRQTLGQGPEFLTYFQNEAQLEKSRLLSDRFSAERPKGSFSTLEIQRTEQGDSAMYLCASTPRLAGVRNTGELFFGEGSRLTVL.

V usage is TRBV9 and J usage is TRBJ2-5; 8 bases match TRBD2. V shed 6 bases, J shed 2 bases, and the junction held 6 bases outside the gene matches. The CDR3 totals 14 residues. CDR1 is SGDLS and CDR2 is YYNGEE in the germline V gene. The CDR3 DNA sequence: TGTGCCAGCAATGAGGTAGCGGGGCAAGAGACCCAGTACTTC. This translates into CASNEVAGQETQYF. The full variable domain, its missing parts supplied by reference TRBV9 and TRBJ2-5, is DSGVTQTPKHLITATGQRVTLRCSPRSGDLSVYWYQQSLDQGLQFLIQYYNGEERAKGNILERFSAQQFPDLHSELNLSSLELGDSALYFCASNEVAGQETQYFGPGTRLLVL.

The rearrangement joins TRBV10-2 to TRBJ1-1; D ambiguous. The CDR3 length is 13 residues. The germline V gene has CDR1 WSHSY and CDR2 SAAADI. Trimming took 0 bases from V and 11 from J, leaving 13 bases between them. CDR3 sequence reads: CASSESLVSGAFF. The CDR3 DNA reads TGCGCCAGCAGTGAGTCGTTGGTCTCCGGGGCTTTCTTT.

This clone appeared a single time. V is TRBV10-2 and J is TRBJ2-1, with D maybe TRBD1 (5 bases). CDR3 size: 11 residues. Germline CDR1 is WSHSY and CDR2 is SAAADI. V dropped 7 bases and J dropped 6 bases, with 7 bases sitting between them. This chain's CDR3 is CASNQGNEQFF. The CDR3, as DNA: TGCGCCAGCAACCAGGGCAATGAGCAGTTCTTC.

V is TRBV2 and J is TRBJ2-7; 11 nucleotides align to TRBD2. V was clipped by 6 bases and J by 4 bases; unmatched bases: 11. Germline assignment: CDR1 SNHLY and CDR2 FYNNEI. CDR3 size: 16 residues. CDR3 amino acids: CASSLLGTSGGYEQYF. The CDR3 bases are TGTGCCAGCAGCCTACTCGGGACTAGCGGCGGTTACGAGCAGTACTTC.

V gene TRBV6-1 combines with J gene TRBJ1-2, with 7 bases that match TRBD1. From germline, CDR1 is MNHNS and CDR2 SASEGT. CDR3 length: 13 amino acids. The V segment lost 1 base and the J segment 10 bases; nucleotides outside the gene matches: 6. DNA for the CDR3: TGTGCCAGCAGTGAAGTGCGGAGGGGGCACTACACCTTC. It codes for CASSEVRRGHYTF.

This clone occurred many times. The same CDR3 is also encoded by other DNA sequences in this sample. The chain is built from TRBV5-4 and TRBJ2-3; 11 bases fit TRBD2. Losses at the gene ends were 3 bases for V and 1 base for J; bases not matched to a gene: 4. This CDR3 has 16 residues. Germline V gene data show CDR1 as SGHNT and CDR2 as YYREEE (reference sequence). The CDR3 spells CASSSGTSGRTDTQYF. The CDR3 coding sequence is TGTGCCAGCAGCTCTGGGACTAGCGGCCGCACAGATACGCAGTATTTT.

The rearrangement links TRBV5-6 to TRBJ2-7; TRBD1 matches at 9 bases. V trimming: 3 bases; J trimming: 5 bases; junction bases outside the gene matches: 6. In germline, CDR1 is SGHDT, CDR2 YYEEEE. This CDR3 is 14 amino acids long. CDR3 nucleotide sequence: TGTGCCAGCAGCTGGGGGACAGGGAACAACGAGCAGTACTTC. Its protein is CASSWGTGNNEQYF.

This rearrangement joins TRBV2 to TRBJ1-3; D is perhaps TRBD1 (5 bases). This CDR3 contains 14 residues. Germline V lookup: CDR1 SNHLY, CDR2 FYNNEI. Trimming pared 6 bases from V and 2 bases from J, leaving 11 bases between. CDR3 region: CASSPGGAGNTIYF. CDR3 bases: TGTGCCAGCAGCCCGGGAGGGGCTGGAAACACCATATATTTT.

This clone appeared a few times. The chain is built from TRBV4-2 and TRBJ2-7, with 10 bases lining up with TRBD2. Germline V lookup: CDR1 LGHNA, CDR2 YNFKEQ. The CDR3 is 17 residues long. J was trimmed by 0 bases and V by 4 bases; bases with no gene match: 9. The CDR3 nucleotides read TGTGCCAGCAGCCCGATACAGCTAGCGGGGGACTCCTACGAGCAGTACTTC. This codes for CASSPIQLAGDSYEQYF.

The rearrangement joins TRBV7-9 to TRBJ1-5; possibly TRBD1 for D (6 bases). Trimming removed 1 base from V and 0 bases from J, with 10 bases in between. The germline CDR1 and CDR2 sequences are SEHNR and FQNEAQ (reference sequence). This CDR3 is built from 16 residues. CDR3 sequence: CASSLGSGDSNQPQHF. The CDR3 DNA reads TGTGCCAGCAGCTTAGGGTCAGGGGATAGCAATCAGCCCCAGCATTTT.

Here the CDR3 reads CAWSAGIGSDTQYF. In DNA, the CDR3 is TGTGCCTGGAGTGCGGGAATAGGGTCAGATACGCAGTATTTT. The chain links TRBV30 to TRBJ2-3, with D possibly being TRBD2 (5 bases). V was clipped by 1 base and J by 4 bases, with 12 bases between them. The germline CDR1 and CDR2 sequences are GTSNPN and SVGIG (reference sequence). The CDR3 loop spans 14 amino acids.

The rearrangement uses TRBV19 and TRBJ2-3; 8 nucleotides agree with TRBD1. Germline-derived CDR1 and CDR2 are LNHDA and SQIVND (reference sequence). This CDR3 spans 14 amino acids. The trim removed 8 bases at V and 4 bases at J, leaving 8 bases unmatched. The chain's CDR3 is CASQGARLADTQYF. The DNA for the CDR3 is TGTGCCAGTCAGGGGGCTAGGTTGGCAGATACGCAGTATTTT.

This chain connects TRBV27 to TRBJ2-1; 9 bases match TRBD1. The CDR3 runs 14 residues. Germline V gene sequence: CDR1 MNHEY, CDR2 SMNVEV (reference sequence). V shed 7 bases and J 7 bases; nucleotides not matched to a gene: 8. DNA of the CDR3: TGTGCCAGCACCCCAGGGACAGGGAGGAATGAGCAGTTCTTC. It encodes CASTPGTGRNEQFF.

The gene calls are TRBV7-2 and TRBJ2-5, with 9 bases identical to TRBD1. The V and J ends lost 5 bases and 3 bases, in that order; junction bases with no gene match: 7. Germline assignment: CDR1 SGHTA and CDR2 FQGNSA. The CDR3 consists of 15 residues. The CDR3 bases are TGTGCCAGCAGCGAACGGACAGGGGTAAAAGAGACCCAGTACTTC. Translation: CASSERTGVKETQYF.

This clone was detected a few times. The rearrangement uses TRBV30 and TRBJ1-2; 10 bases agree with TRBD1. The CDR3 extends over 15 amino acids. Trimming took 0 bases from V and 2 from J; bases not matched to a gene: 3. From germline, CDR1 is GTSNPN and CDR2 SVGIG (reference sequence). CDR3 DNA sequence: TGTGCCTGGAGTGTGGACAGGGGGTCCAACTATGGCTACACCTTC. Translation: CAWSVDRGSNYGYTF.

This clone showed up just a few times. The gene calls are TRBV10-2 and TRBJ1-1; tentatively, D is TRBD1 (6 bases). Germline V gene data show CDR1 as WSHSY and CDR2 as SAAADI. V was shortened by 0 bases and J by 10 bases, with 15 bases between the two germline ends. The CDR3 extends over 14 amino acids. CDR3 coding DNA: TGCGCCAGCAGTGAGTCAGGGGGGGGCCGGAGAGCTTTCTTT. Translation gives CASSESGGGRRAFF.

The rearrangement uses TRBV5-1 and TRBJ1-2; TRBD1 might be the D (6 bases). Per the germline V gene, CDR1 is SGHRS and CDR2 is YFSETQ. The CDR3 runs to 13 residues. V dropped 3 bases and J dropped 5 bases, with 11 bases sitting between them. This CDR3 is CASSSEQGYGYTF. In DNA, the CDR3 is TGCGCCAGCAGCTCGGAGCAGGGGTATGGCTACACCTTC.

The CDR3 sequence is CASSAQGSGNTIYF. Here the CDR3 DNA reads TGTGCCAGCAGCGCACAGGGAAGTGGAAACACCATATATTTT. The chain links TRBV6-6 to TRBJ1-3; tentatively, D is TRBD1 (6 bases). The length of the CDR3 is 14 residues. The germline gives CDR1 MNHNY, CDR2 SVGAGI (reference sequence). Trimming removed 6 bases at V and 3 bases at J, with 12 bases between.

V gene TRBV2 combines with J gene TRBJ1-1, with D maybe TRBD1 (5 bases). V lost 10 bases, J lost 3 bases, and 12 bases lay in between. There are 12 residues in the CDR3. Germline V gene data show CDR1 as SNHLY and CDR2 as FYNNEI. The CDR3 DNA sequence: TGTGCCACCCAGGGTAGTGACACTGAAGCTTTCTTT. This codes for CATQGSDTEAFF.